This T cell receptor beta chain comes out of a study of blood T cell repertoires in COVID-19. Study-level information: Whether acute or convalescent, the COVID-19 samples came from the United States, Italy and Spain. PBMCs, B-cell-depleted T cells, or T cells were the source of the cDNA or gDNA that made up the material.

Study processing details: Researchers report that nucleated cell counts were estimated from reference gene primer amplification. Using immunoSEQ multiplex PCR, the repertoire was profiled, and TCRdb retains in-frame clones only, with some absent. That table is the source of V, J and clone size, and D and trimming were worked out from the DNA. Seen here are some 350,000 clones, nearly 90% observed once, and the top ten hold roughly 6.8%. The TCR sequence derives from a man between 18 and 35 years old with active or convalescent COVID-19. Material: peripheral blood.

The CDR3 sequence: CASSQMEGSGTGELFF. In nucleotides, the CDR3 is TGTGCCAGCTCACAAATGGAGGGGAGTGGCACCGGGGAGCTGTTTTTT. The chain recombines TRBV18 with TRBJ2-2; D possibly corresponds to TRBD2 (6 bases). The length of the CDR3 is 16 residues. The germline V and J ends were trimmed by 4 bases and 4 bases, with 16 bases remaining between them. The germline CDR1 and CDR2 sequences are KGHSH and LQKENI.